The 3 T cell receptor beta chains below were found in one sample sequenced in a study of control samples from healthy donors and cancer patients. Sequenced by immunoSEQ multiplex PCR; TCRdb stores in-frame clones only, minus some. The table shows 90,000 to 100,000 clones, with over 60% occurring only once. The sequencing sample was made of blood. All receptors derive from a woman in her twenties or thirties in good health.

This chain joins TRBV6-1 and TRBJ1-2; no reliable D call. Germline CDR1 reads MNHNS; CDR2 reads SASEGT. Trimming pared 0 bases from V and 4 bases from J, leaving 12 bases between. This CDR3 contains 15 residues. The CDR3 here is CASSEALSIPYGYTF. CDR3 bases: TGTGCCAGCAGTGAAGCGCTATCAATCCCCTATGGCTACACCTTC.

In this sample, this clone turned up once. J is TRBJ2-7 and V is TRBV6-6; D is unresolved. Trimming took off 4 bases at V and 0 bases at J, with 10 bases between the two ends. Germline V gives CDR1 MNHNY, CDR2 SVGAGI (reference sequence). This CDR3 has 14 residues. The CDR3 sequence: CASSFAQTSYEQYF. CDR3 DNA: TGTGCCAGCAGTTTCGCCCAGACCTCCTACGAGCAGTACTTC.

The chain uses TRBV6-1 and TRBJ1-2; 11 nucleotides align to TRBD1. The CDR3 is made up of 16 amino acids. V was pared by 4 bases and J by 4 bases, with 8 bases of the junction left unmatched. Germline lookup yields CDR1 MNHNS and CDR2 SASEGT. CDR3 in amino acids: CASSATRTGGSYGYTF. Written as DNA, the CDR3 is TGTGCCAGCAGTGCGACCCGGACAGGGGGCTCCTATGGCTACACCTTC.